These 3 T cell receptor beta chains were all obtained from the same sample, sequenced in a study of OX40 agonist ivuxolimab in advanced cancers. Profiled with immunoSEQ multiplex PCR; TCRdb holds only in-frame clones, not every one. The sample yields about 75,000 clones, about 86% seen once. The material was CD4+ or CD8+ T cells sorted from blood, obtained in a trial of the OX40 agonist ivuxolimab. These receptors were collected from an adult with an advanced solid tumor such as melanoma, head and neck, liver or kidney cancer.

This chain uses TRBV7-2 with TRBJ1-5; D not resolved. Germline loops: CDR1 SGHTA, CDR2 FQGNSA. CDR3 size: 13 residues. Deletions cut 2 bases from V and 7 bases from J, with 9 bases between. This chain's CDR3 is CASSLMGQQPQHF. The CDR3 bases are TGTGCCAGCAGCTTAATGGGTCAGCAGCCCCAGCATTTT.

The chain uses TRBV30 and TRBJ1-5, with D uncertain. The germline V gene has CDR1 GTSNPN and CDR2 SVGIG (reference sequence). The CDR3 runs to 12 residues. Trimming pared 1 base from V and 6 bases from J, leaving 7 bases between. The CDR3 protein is CAWSEIGQPQHF. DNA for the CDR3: TGTGCCTGGAGTGAAATCGGTCAGCCCCAGCATTTT.

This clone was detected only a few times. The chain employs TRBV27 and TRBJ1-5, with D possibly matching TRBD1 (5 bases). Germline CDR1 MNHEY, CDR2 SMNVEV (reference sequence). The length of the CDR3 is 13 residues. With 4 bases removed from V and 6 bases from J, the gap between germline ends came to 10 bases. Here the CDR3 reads CASSSRDGQPQHF. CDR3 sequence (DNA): TGTGCCAGCAGTTCCCGGGACGGTCAGCCCCAGCATTTT.